Listed below are T cell receptor beta chains from one sample, sequenced in a study of blood T cell repertoires in COVID-19. Assay used: immunoSEQ multiplex PCR; TCRdb lists only in-frame clones, some missing. Here the sample spans about 200,000 clones, over 75% being singletons. The sequencing sample was made of peripheral blood. The receptors were gathered from a man in his forties or fifties with acute or convalescent COVID-19. The CDR3 runs from the conserved cysteine through the conserved F or W. The D gene is left open where the match is weak. The listing skips clone size in some rows; elsewhere it reads once, few, many or a size class.

j_call clone_size v_call d_call cdr3_nt cdr3_aa
TRBJ1-2 - TRBV3-1/TRBV3-2 - TGTGCCAGCAGCCAAGGGAGTGCCCATGGCTACACCTTC CASSQGSAHGYTF
TRBJ1-5 - TRBV6-5 - TGTGCCAGCAGTTCCCCCGGGACACCGAATCAGCCCCAGCATTTT CASSSPGTPNQPQHF
TRBJ1-2 - TRBV27 TRBD1 TGTGCCAGCAGCCCCCAGACCCCCCGATCGGGGGACAGCGGCTTTGGCTACACCTTC CASSPQTPRSGDSGFGYTF
TRBJ1-1 - TRBV10-3 - TGTGCCATCAGTGAGCCCGGGACACCTCATGAAGCTTTCTTT CAISEPGTPHEAFF
TRBJ2-1 once TRBV5-6 TRBD2 TGTGCCAGCAGCTCCCGACTAGCGGGGGGGCCCCATGAGCAGTTCTTC CASSSRLAGGPHEQFF
TRBJ2-1 - TRBV27 - TGTGCCAGCAGCCAATCTGAGTCGCAGTTCTTC CASSQSESQFF
TRBJ2-4 - TRBV2 - TGTGCCAGCAGGGGAGGTCCCAAAAACATTCAGTACTTC CASRGGPKNIQYF
TRBJ1-1 - TRBV6-4 TRBD1 TGTGCCAGGGACGGGACAGAGAACACTGAAGCTTTCTTT CARDGTENTEAFF
TRBJ1-1 - TRBV7-2 TRBD1 TGTGCCAGCAGCTCGGGACAGGGGGTCTCTGAAGCTTTCTTT CASSSGQGVSEAFF
TRBJ1-2 - TRBV6-5 - TGTGCCAGCAGTTACGCAGGGGTCTATGGCTACACCTTC CASSYAGVYGYTF
TRBJ2-1 - TRBV10-2 TRBD2 TGCGCCAGCAGAGGTAGCGGGGGGGCCGATGAGCAGTTCTTC CASRGSGGADEQFF
TRBJ2-7 few TRBV10-1 TRBD1 TGCGCCAGTGGGACAGGGGGTCCCTACGAGCAGTACTTC CASGTGGPYEQYF
TRBJ1-5 - TRBV5-1 TRBD1 TGCGCCAGCAGCTTGGGGACAGGGGGCAATCAGCCCCAGCATTTT CASSLGTGGNQPQHF
TRBJ1-1 - TRBV25-1 - TGTGCCAGCAGTCGGAACACTGAAGCTTTCTTT CASSRNTEAFF
TRBJ1-1 - TRBV7-8 - TGTGCCAGCAGCTTAGAGGGGATTAGGACTGAAGCTTTCTTT CASSLEGIRTEAFF
TRBJ1-2 - TRBV6-5 - TGTGCCAGCAGTTCCACGAACCGGAACTATGGCTACACCTTC CASSSTNRNYGYTF
TRBJ1-6 - TRBV5-1 - TGCGCCAGCAGCTTGCGGACAGCTTATAATTCACCCCTCCACTTT CASSLRTAYNSPLHF
TRBJ2-2 - TRBV7-6 TRBD1 TGTGCCAGCAGCTTACTAGCCGGGACAGGGGCCGGGGAGCTGTTTTTT CASSLLAGTGAGELFF
TRBJ2-4 - TRBV2 TRBD1 TGTGCCAGCAGTGTGGGGACAGGGGGCCAGGACATTCAGTACTTC CASSVGTGGQDIQYF
TRBJ1-1 few TRBV30 - TGTGCCTGGAGTGTCGAGGGAGGTACTGAAGCTTTCTTT CAWSVEGGTEAFF
TRBJ1-5 - TRBV29-1 - TGCAGCGGGGGGCGCGAGGGCGGTCAGCCCCAGCATTTT CSGGREGGQPQHF
TRBJ2-5 - TRBV10-1 TRBD1 TGCGCCAGCAGTGATGGGGGGACAGGGCAAGAGACCCAGTACTTC CASSDGGTGQETQYF
TRBJ1-6 - TRBV5-6 TRBD1 TGTGCCAGCAGCTCGGACAGGGGGGTGAGGATTAATTCACCCCTCCACTTT CASSSDRGVRINSPLHF
TRBJ1-5 - TRBV30 TRBD1 TGTGCCTGGAGGCCCCGGGACAGGGGTCTTGATAGCAATCAGCCCCAGCATTTT CAWRPRDRGLDSNQPQHF
TRBJ1-2 few TRBV12-3/TRBV12-4 - TGTGCCAGCAGTAACAGGGTCAACTATGGCTACACCTTC CASSNRVNYGYTF
TRBJ2-7 - TRBV7-9 - TGTGCCAGCAGCTCGCGGGGACCCTACGAGCAGTACTTC CASSSRGPYEQYF
TRBJ1-5 - TRBV2 - TGTGCCAGCAGTCAGACAGTTCCGGATCAGCCCCAGCATTTT CASSQTVPDQPQHF
TRBJ1-2 few TRBV7-6 - TGTGCCAGCAGCTTCGGGGGACGCCAGAACTATGGCTACACCTTC CASSFGGRQNYGYTF
TRBJ2-7 - TRBV5-6 TRBD1 TGTGCCAGCAGCAACCGGGACAGGGGGTTCTACGAGCAGTACTTC CASSNRDRGFYEQYF
TRBJ1-5 once TRBV19 - TGTGCCAGTAGTTCCTCACCGAGGACAGTATCTAATCAGCCCCAGCATTTT CASSSSPRTVSNQPQHF
TRBJ1-6 - TRBV6-4 TRBD1 TGTGCCAGCAGTGCCCTGACAGGGGTTAATTCACCCCTCCACTTT CASSALTGVNSPLHF
TRBJ1-2 - TRBV7-6 TRBD1 TGTGCCAGCAGCCCCCGGGCCGGGCAGGGGGAGGGCTACACCTTC CASSPRAGQGEGYTF
TRBJ2-1 - TRBV6-1 TRBD1 TGTGCCAGCAGTGAAATTTTGGGACAGGGGGCCTACAATGAGCAGTTCTTC CASSEILGQGAYNEQFF
TRBJ2-2 - TRBV6-5 - TGTGCCAGCAGACAGGGTCCGAACACCGGGGAGCTGTTTTTT CASRQGPNTGELFF
TRBJ1-2 - TRBV5-1 TRBD1 TGCGCCAGCAGCTCGCAGGGGGCAATTGGCTATGGCTACACCTTC CASSSQGAIGYGYTF
TRBJ1-2 - TRBV6-5 - TGTGCCAGCAGGCCCCGAGTCCCCATTGGCTACACCTTC CASRPRVPIGYTF
TRBJ2-2 - TRBV5-4 TRBD2 TGTGCCAGCAGCGGGCGCGGGGAGGGCACCGGGGAGCTGTTTTTT CASSGRGEGTGELFF